These 2 T cell receptor beta chains share one sample of origin, sequenced in a study of T cells in Graves' hyperthyroidism and ophthalmopathy. RNA transcripts gave rise to amplified TCR beta CDR3 regions. Primed by the HTBI set, a first-round RT-PCR was run on the TCR CDR3. Each CDR3 protein is one row after TCRdb ran MiXCR on the multiplex PCR reads. The profile shows 480,000 or so distinct CDR3 sequences, about 15% of them singletons. Sequencing used blood. The receptor source for this set is a woman aged 18-29 years with Graves' hyperthyroidism.

This clonotype was found many times. The J gene is TRBJ1-4, the V gene TRBV6-1; 7 positions match TRBD1. This CDR3 is 15 amino acids long. The V and J ends lost 7 bases and 5 bases, in that order; junction bases with no gene match: 10. Germline values: CDR1 MNHNS, CDR2 SASEGT. The CDR3 here is CASTKSGTANEKLFF. The CDR3, as DNA: TGTGCCAGCACTAAATCCGGGACAGCCAATGAAAAACTGTTTTTT.

The chain couples TRBV6-1 to TRBJ1-2; tentative D call: TRBD1 (6 bases). Germline loops: CDR1 MNHNS, CDR2 SASEGT. Trimming removed 5 bases from V and 7 bases from J, with 14 bases in between. This CDR3 is built from 13 residues. In nucleotides, the CDR3 is TGTGCCAGCAGTCCTACAGGGAATTTTGGCTACACCTTC. The encoded protein is CASSPTGNFGYTF.